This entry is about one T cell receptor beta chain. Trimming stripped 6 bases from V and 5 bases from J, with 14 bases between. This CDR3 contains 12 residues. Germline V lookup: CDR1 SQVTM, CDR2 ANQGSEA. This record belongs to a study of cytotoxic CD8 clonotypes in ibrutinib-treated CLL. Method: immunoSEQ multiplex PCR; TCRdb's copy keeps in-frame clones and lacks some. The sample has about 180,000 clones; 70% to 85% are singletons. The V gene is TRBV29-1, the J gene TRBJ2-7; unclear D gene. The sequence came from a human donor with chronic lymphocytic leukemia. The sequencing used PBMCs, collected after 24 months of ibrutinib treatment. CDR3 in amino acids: CSVGDLGHEQYF. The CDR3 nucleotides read TGCAGCGTCGGTGATCTGGGCCACGAGCAGTACTTC.